This TCR beta chain was recorded in a study of cytomegalovirus exposure and HLA in healthy donors. There are a few counts of this clone. The CDR3 spans 13 residues. The germline CDR1 and CDR2 sequences are GTSNPN and SVGIG (reference sequence). Trimming stripped 4 bases from V and 5 bases from J, with 14 bases between. The PCR made use of 60 Vbeta and 13 Jbeta primers. Profiled with immunoSEQ multiplex PCR; TCRdb holds only in-frame clones, not every one. This table holds about 120,000 clones, about 76% found once. The chain recombines TRBV30 with TRBJ1-2; the D gene is possibly TRBD1 (6 bases). The receptor was isolated from a man aged 55 to 70 in good health and CMV-seropositive. Sequencing was carried out using PBMCs. CDR3 in DNA: TGTGCCTGGAAGAAAGGGGGTTGGTATGGCTACACCTTC. This sequence encodes CAWKKGGWYGYTF.